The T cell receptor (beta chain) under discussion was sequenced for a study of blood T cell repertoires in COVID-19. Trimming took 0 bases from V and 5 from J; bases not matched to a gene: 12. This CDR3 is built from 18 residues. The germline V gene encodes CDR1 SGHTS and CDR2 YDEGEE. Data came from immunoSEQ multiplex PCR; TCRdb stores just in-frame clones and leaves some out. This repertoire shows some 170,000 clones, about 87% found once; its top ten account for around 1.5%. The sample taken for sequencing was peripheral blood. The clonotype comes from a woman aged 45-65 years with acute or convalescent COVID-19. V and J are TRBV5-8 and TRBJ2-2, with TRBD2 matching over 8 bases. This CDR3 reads CASSLAGGVAGSTGELFF. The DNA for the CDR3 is TGTGCCAGCAGCTTGGCGGGAGGGGTAGCCGGATCGACCGGGGAGCTGTTTTTT.